This is a list of T cell receptor beta chains from one sample in a study of blood T cell repertoires in COVID-19. Some clones are missing from TCRdb's copy, which holds only in-frame ones; the method was immunoSEQ multiplex PCR. The sample consists of around 140,000 clones, under 90% of them appearing once. Sample: peripheral blood. The receptors stem from a woman in her sixties with active or convalescent COVID-19. CDR3s include the opening cysteine and the closing phenylalanine or tryptophan. A D gene is named only where the DNA matches it firmly. Size tells how often a clone was seen (once, few, many) or the class of an expanded clone, and some rows leave it out.

j_call clone_size d_call v_call cdr3_nt cdr3_aa
TRBJ2-7 . . TRBV20-1 TGCAGTGCTAGAGATATCGAGCAGTACTTC CSARDIEQYF
TRBJ2-1 . TRBD2 TRBV3-1/TRBV3-2 TGTGCCAGCAGCCAATACATCCCGACTAGCGGCATCTCCTACAATGAGCAGTTCTTC CASSQYIPTSGISYNEQFF
TRBJ1-1 . TRBD1 TRBV6-5 TGTGCCCTGGGGGGGACAGGGGGCCGGAACACTGAAGCTTTCTTT CALGGTGGRNTEAFF
TRBJ2-3 . . TRBV4-3 TGCGCCAGCAGCCAGATCTCAGGGGGCACAGATACGCAGTATTTT CASSQISGGTDTQYF
TRBJ2-3 . TRBD1 TRBV2 TGTGCCAGCAGTTTCAGGTCAGGGGGCAGGGCAGATACGCAGTATTTT CASSFRSGGRADTQYF
TRBJ2-7 . TRBD2 TRBV18 TGTGCCAGCTCAAATGCGGGAGCGTCCTATGGCGAGCAGTACTTC CASSNAGASYGEQYF
TRBJ2-1 . TRBD2 TRBV6-5 TGTGCCAGCAAGGCGGGAGAATATAGCGAGCAGTTCTTC CASKAGEYSEQFF
TRBJ2-1 . TRBD2 TRBV5-4 TGTGCCAGCAGCTCTAGCGGGGGGACTTACAATGAGCAGTTCTTC CASSSSGGTYNEQFF
TRBJ2-1 . . TRBV24-1 TGTGCCACCAGTAGGCCAGGGTTAAACAATGAGCAGTTCTTC CATSRPGLNNEQFF
TRBJ1-6 . . TRBV5-1 TGCGCCAGCAGCTTGGCTGGGACACATTATAATTCACCCCTCCACTTT CASSLAGTHYNSPLHF
TRBJ2-1 . TRBD2 TRBV5-4 TGTGCCAGCAGCCCCCGGGCGGGAGGGCCGTCCAATGAGCAGTTCTTC CASSPRAGGPSNEQFF
TRBJ1-6 . TRBD1 TRBV9 TGTGCCAGCAGCGTAGGCTGGACAGGCAATAATTCACCCCTCCACTTT CASSVGWTGNNSPLHF
TRBJ1-1 . . TRBV19 TGTGCCAGTAGAATCGAGACGGCGGACTCTGAAGCTTTCTTT CASRIETADSEAFF
TRBJ2-3 once TRBD1 TRBV11-1 TGTGCCAGCAGGAGTGCAGGGGGACGCGGAGATACGCAGTATTTT CASRSAGGRGDTQYF
TRBJ1-1 . TRBD1 TRBV19 TGTGCCAGTTCCCAGGGGGCTAACACTGAAGCTTTCTTT CASSQGANTEAFF
TRBJ1-6 . . TRBV20-1 TGCAGTGCTAGTCCGGTGGATAATTCACCCCTCCACTTT CSASPVDNSPLHF
TRBJ2-5 few . TRBV7-9 TGTGCCAGCAGCTTAGTTGGGGGCCCCCCGGAGACCCAGTACTTC CASSLVGGPPETQYF
TRBJ1-1 . . TRBV5-5 TGTGCCAGCAGCGTGCAGGGAATGAACACTGAAGCTTTCTTT CASSVQGMNTEAFF
TRBJ2-3 . . TRBV10-2 TGCGCCAGCAGTGAGTCGTCCCGTACAGATACGCAGTATTTT CASSESSRTDTQYF
TRBJ2-3 . . TRBV4-2 TGTGCCAGCAGCCAAGGGGTAGCAGACCCCACAGATACGCAGTATTTT CASSQGVADPTDTQYF
TRBJ1-2 . . TRBV2 TGTGCCAGCTTCTATGGGCTTGATGGCTACACCTTC CASFYGLDGYTF
TRBJ1-2 . TRBD1 TRBV28 TGTGCCAGCAGGATTGCCGGGACAGGAATTAACTATGGCTACACCTTC CASRIAGTGINYGYTF
TRBJ2-3 . TRBD1 TRBV7-2 TGTGCCAGCAGCTGGGACAGGGGGCAGGCAGATACGCAGTATTTT CASSWDRGQADTQYF
TRBJ1-2 . . TRBV6-2/TRBV6-3 TGTGCCAGCAGCCGACTTCGACAGGATCACTATGGCTACACCTTC CASSRLRQDHYGYTF
TRBJ1-3 . . TRBV11-2 TGTGCCAGCAGCTTAGATCCACAGGGACCATCTGGAAACACCATATATTTT CASSLDPQGPSGNTIYF
TRBJ2-1 . . TRBV6-5 TGTGCCAGCGGACTCCGACGGAGCTCCTACAATGAGCAGTTCTTC CASGLRRSSYNEQFF
TRBJ1-2 . . TRBV28 TGTGCCAGCAGTTTCGCAGCCGACGGGGGGAACTATGGCTACACCTTC CASSFAADGGNYGYTF
TRBJ2-3 . TRBD2 TRBV24-1 TGTGCCACCAGCCATTGGGCGGGGGATTCCACAGATACGCAGTATTTT CATSHWAGDSTDTQYF